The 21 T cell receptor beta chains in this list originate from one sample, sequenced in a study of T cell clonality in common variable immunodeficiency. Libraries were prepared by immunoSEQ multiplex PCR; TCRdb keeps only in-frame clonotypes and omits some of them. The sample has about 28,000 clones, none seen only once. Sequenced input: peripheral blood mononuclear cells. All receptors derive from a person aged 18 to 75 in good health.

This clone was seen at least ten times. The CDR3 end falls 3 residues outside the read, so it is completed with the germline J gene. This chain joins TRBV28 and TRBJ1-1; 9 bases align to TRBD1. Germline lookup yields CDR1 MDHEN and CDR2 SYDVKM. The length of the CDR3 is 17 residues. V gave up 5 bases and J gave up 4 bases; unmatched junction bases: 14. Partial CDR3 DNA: TGTGCCAGCAGTACCCGGGACAGGGCGTTTAGGGGCACTGAA. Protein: CASSTRDRAFRGTE. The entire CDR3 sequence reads CASSTRDRAFRGTEAFF.

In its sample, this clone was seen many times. This CDR3 is CASSLEAAYGYTF. The DNA read from the CDR3 is TGTGCCAGCAGCTTAGAGGCGGCCTATGGC. This chain joins TRBV7-9 and TRBJ1-2; D gene ambiguous. The read finishes 3 residues shy of the CDR3 end, and the germline J gene is used to complete it. The V end lost 1 base, the J end lost 4 bases, and 7 bases lay between the germline ends. CDR3 size: 13 residues. The germline gives CDR1 SEHNR, CDR2 FQNEAQ (reference sequence).

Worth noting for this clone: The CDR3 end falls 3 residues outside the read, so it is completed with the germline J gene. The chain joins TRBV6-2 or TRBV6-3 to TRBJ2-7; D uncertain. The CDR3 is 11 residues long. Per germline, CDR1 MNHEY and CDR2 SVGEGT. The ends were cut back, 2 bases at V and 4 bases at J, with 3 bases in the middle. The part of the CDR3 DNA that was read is TGTGCCAGCAGTTACCCGTACGAG. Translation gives CASSYPYE. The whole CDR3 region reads CASSYPYEQYF.

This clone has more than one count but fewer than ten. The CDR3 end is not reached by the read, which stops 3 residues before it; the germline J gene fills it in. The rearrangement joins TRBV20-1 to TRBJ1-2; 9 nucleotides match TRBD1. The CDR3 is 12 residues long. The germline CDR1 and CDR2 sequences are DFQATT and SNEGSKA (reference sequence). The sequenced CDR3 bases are TGCAGTGCGAAACAGGGGGCTACGGGC. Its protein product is CSAKQGATG. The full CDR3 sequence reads CSAKQGATGYTF.

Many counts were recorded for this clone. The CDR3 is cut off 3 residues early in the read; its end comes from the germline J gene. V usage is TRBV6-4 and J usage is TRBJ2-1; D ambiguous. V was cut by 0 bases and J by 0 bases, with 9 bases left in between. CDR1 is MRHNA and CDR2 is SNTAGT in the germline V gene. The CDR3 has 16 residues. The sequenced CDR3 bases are TGTGCCAGCAGTGACTCCACAGAAAGCTCCTACAATGAG. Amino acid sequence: CASSDSTESSYNE. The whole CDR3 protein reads CASSDSTESSYNEQFF.

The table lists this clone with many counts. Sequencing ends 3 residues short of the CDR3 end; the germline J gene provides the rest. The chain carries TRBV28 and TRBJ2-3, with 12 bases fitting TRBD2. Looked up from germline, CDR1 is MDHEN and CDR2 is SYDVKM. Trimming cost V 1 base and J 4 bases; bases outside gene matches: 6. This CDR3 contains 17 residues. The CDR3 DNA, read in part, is TGTGCCAGCAGTTTATATCGGACTAGCGGGGCATCAGATACG. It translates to CASSLYRTSGASDT. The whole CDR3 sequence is CASSLYRTSGASDTQYF.

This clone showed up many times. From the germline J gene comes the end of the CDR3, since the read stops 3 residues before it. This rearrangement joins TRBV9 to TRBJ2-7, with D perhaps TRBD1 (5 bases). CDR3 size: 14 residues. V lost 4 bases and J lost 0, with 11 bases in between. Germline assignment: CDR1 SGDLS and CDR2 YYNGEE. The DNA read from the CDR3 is TGTGCCAGCAGCACCGGCAGGGCCTCCTACGAG. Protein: CASSTGRASYE. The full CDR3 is CASSTGRASYEQYF.

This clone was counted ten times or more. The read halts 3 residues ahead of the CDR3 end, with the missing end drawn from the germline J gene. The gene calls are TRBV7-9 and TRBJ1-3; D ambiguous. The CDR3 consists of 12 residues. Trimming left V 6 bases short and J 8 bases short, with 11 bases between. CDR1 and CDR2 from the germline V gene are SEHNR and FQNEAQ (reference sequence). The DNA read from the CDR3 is TGTGCCAGCAGATACTCTCGGGACACC. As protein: CASRYSRDT. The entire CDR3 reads CASRYSRDTIYF. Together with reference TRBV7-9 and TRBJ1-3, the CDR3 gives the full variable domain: DTGVSQNPRHKITKRGQNVTFRCDPISEHNRLYWYRQTLGQGPEFLTYFQNEAQLEKSRLLSDRFSAERPKGSFSTLEIQRTEQGDSAMYLCASRYSRDTIYFGEGSWLTVV.

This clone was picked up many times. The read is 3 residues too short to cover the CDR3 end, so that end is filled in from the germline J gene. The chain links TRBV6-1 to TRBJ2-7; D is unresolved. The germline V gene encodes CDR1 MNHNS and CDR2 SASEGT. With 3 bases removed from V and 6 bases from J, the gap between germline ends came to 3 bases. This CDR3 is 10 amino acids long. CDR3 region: CASSEREQYF. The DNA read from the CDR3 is TGTGCCAGCAGTGAGCGCGAG.

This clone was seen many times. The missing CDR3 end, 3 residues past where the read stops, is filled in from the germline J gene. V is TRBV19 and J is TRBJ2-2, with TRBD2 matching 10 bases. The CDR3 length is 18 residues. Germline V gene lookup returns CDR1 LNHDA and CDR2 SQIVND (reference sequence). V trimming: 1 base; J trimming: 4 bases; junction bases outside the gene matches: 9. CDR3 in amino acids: CASSIGAGGLRITGELFF. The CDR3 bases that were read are TGTGCCAGTAGTATAGGAGCGGGGGGGCTCAGGATCACCGGGGAG.

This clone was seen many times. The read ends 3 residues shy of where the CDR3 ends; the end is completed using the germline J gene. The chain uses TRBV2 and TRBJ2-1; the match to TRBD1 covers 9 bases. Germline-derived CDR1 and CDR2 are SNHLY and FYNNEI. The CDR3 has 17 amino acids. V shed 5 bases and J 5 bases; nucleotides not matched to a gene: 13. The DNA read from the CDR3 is TGTGCCAGCAGTCCTCCCCGACGACAGGGGGGGGACAATGAG. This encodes CASSPPRRQGGDNE. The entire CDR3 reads CASSPPRRQGGDNEQFF.

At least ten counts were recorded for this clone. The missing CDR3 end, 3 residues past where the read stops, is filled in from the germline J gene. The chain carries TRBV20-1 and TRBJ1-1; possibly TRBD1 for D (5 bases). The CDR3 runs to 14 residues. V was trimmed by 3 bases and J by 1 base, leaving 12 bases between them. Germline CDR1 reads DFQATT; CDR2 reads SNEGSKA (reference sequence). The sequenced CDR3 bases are TGCAGTGCTAGTCTAACAGGCACGAACACTGAA. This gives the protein CSASLTGTNTE. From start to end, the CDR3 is CSASLTGTNTEAFF.

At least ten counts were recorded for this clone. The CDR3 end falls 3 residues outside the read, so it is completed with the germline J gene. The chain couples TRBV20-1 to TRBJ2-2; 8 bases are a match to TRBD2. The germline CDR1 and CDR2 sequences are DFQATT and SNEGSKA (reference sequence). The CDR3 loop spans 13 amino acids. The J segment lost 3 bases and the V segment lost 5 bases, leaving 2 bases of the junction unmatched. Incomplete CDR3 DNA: TGCAGTGCTGATAGCGGGGACACCGGGGAG. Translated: CSADSGDTGE. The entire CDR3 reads CSADSGDTGELFF.

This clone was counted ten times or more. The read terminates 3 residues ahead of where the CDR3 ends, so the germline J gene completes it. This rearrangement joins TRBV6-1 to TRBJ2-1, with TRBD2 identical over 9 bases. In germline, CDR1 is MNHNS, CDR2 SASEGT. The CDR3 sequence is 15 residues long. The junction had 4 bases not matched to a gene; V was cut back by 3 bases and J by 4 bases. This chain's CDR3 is CASSDPSGNYNEQFF. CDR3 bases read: TGTGCCAGCAGTGACCCTAGCGGGAATTACAATGAG.

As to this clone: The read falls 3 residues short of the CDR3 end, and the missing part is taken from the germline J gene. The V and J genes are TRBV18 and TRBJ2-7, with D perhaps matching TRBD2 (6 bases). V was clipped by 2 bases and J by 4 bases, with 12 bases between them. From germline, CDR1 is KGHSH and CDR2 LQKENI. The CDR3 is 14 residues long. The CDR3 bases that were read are TGTGCCAGCTCACCAGGAAGGGACTCATACGAG. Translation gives CASSPGRDSYE. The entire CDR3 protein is CASSPGRDSYEQYF.

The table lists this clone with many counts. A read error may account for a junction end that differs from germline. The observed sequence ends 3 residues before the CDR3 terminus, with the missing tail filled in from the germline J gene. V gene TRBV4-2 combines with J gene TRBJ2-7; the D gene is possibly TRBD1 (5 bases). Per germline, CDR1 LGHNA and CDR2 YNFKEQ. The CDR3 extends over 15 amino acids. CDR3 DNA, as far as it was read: TGCGCCAGCAGCCAAGATAGGGGCGGCCATTACGAG. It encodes CASSQDRGGHYE. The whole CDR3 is CASSQDRGGHYEQYF.

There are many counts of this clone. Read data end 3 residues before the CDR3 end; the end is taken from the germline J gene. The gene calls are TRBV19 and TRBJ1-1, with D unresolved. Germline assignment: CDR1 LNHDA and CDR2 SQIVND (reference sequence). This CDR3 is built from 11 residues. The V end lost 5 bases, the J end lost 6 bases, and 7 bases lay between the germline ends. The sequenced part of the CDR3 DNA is TGTGCCAGTAGTGTTAGTGCTGAA. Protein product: CASSVSAE. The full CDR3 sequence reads CASSVSAEAFF.

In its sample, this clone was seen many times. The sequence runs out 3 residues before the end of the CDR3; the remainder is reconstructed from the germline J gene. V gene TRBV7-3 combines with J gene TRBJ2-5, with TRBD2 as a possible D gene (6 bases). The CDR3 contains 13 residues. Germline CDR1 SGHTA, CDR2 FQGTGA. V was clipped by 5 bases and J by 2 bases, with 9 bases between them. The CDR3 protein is CASSRGVQETQYF. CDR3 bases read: TGTGCCAGCAGCCGCGGGGTACAAGAGACC.

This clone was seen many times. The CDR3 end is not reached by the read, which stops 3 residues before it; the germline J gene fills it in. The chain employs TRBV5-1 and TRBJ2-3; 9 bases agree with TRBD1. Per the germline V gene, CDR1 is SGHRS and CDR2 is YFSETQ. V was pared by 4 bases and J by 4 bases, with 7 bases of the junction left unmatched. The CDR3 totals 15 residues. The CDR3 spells CASSKQGALADTQYF. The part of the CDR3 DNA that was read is TGCGCCAGCAGCAAACAGGGGGCGCTGGCAGATACG.

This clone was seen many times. The CDR3 spells CASNSRGNEQFF. Incomplete CDR3 DNA: TGTGCCAGCAACAGTAGGGGCAATGAG. The V and J genes are TRBV28 and TRBJ2-1, with D tentatively TRBD1 (5 bases). The read falls 3 residues short of the CDR3 end, and the missing part is taken from the germline J gene. The CDR3 sequence is 12 residues long. V shed 7 bases and J shed 6 bases, with 10 bases lying between them. Germline CDR1 MDHEN, CDR2 SYDVKM.

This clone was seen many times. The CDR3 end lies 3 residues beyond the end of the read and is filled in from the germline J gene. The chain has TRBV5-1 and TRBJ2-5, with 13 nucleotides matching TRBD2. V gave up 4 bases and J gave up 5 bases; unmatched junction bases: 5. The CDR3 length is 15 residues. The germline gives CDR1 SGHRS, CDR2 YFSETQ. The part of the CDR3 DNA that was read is TGCGCCAGCAGCGGGGGACTAGCGGGGCGGGAGACC. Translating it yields CASSGGLAGRET. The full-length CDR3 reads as CASSGGLAGRETQYF.